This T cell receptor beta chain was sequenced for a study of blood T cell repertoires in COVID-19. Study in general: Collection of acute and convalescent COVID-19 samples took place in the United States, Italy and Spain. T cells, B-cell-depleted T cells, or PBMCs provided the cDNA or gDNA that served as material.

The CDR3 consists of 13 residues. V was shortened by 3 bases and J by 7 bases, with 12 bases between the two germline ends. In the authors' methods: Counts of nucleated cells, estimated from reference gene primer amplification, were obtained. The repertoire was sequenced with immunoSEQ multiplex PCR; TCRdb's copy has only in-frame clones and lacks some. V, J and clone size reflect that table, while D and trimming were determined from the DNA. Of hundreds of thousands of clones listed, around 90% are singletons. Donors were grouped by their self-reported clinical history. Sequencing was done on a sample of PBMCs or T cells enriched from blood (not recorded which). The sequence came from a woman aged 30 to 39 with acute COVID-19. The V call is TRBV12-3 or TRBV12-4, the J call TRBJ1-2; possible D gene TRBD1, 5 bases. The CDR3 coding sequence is TGTGCCAGCAGTTTGACGGGGGGTAGTGGCTACACCTTC. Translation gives CASSLTGGSGYTF.